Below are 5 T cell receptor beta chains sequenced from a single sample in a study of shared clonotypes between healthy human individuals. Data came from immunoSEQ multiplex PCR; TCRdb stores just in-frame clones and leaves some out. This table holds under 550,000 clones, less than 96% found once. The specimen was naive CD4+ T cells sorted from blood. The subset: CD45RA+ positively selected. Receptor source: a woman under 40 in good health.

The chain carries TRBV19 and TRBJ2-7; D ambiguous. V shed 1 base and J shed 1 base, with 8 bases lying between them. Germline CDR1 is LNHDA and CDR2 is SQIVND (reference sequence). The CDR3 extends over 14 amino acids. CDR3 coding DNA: TGTGCCAGTAGTATAGTTGAGGATTCCTACGAGCAGTACTTC. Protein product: CASSIVEDSYEQYF. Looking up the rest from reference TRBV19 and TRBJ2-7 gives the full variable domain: DGGITQSPKYLFRKEGQNVTLSCEQNLNHDAMYWYRQDPGQGLRLIYYSQIVNDFQKGDIAEGYSVSREKKESFPLTVTSAQKNPTAFYLCASSIVEDSYEQYFGPGTRLTVT.

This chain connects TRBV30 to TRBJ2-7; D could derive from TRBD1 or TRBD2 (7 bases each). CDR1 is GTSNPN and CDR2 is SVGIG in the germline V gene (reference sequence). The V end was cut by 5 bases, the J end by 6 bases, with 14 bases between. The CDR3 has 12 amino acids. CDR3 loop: CAWVRGGREQYF. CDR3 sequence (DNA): TGTGCCTGGGTCAGGGGGGGACGCGAGCAGTACTTC.

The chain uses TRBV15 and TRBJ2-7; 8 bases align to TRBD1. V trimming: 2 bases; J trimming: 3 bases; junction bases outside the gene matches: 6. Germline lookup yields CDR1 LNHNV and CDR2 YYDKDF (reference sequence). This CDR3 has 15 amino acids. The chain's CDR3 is CATSRNYDRGYEQYF. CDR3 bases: TGTGCCACCAGCAGAAACTACGACAGGGGCTACGAGCAGTACTTC. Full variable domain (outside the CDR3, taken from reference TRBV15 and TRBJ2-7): DAMVIQNPRYQVTQFGKPVTLSCSQTLNHNVMYWYQQKSSQAPKLLFHYYDKDFNNEADTPDNFQSRRPNTSFCFLDIRSPGLGDTAMYLCATSRNYDRGYEQYFGPGTRLTVT.

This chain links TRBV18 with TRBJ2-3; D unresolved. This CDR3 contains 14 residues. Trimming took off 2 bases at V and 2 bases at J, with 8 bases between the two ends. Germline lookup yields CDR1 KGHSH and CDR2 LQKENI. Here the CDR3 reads CASSPVETTDTQYF. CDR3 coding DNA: TGTGCCAGCTCACCAGTAGAGACCACAGATACGCAGTATTTT.

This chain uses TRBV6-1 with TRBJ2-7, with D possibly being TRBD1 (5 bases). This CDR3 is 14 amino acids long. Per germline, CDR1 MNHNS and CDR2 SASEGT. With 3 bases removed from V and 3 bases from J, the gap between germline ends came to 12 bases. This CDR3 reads CASSEIRGNYEQYF. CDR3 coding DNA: TGTGCCAGCAGTGAGATAAGGGGAAACTACGAGCAGTACTTC.